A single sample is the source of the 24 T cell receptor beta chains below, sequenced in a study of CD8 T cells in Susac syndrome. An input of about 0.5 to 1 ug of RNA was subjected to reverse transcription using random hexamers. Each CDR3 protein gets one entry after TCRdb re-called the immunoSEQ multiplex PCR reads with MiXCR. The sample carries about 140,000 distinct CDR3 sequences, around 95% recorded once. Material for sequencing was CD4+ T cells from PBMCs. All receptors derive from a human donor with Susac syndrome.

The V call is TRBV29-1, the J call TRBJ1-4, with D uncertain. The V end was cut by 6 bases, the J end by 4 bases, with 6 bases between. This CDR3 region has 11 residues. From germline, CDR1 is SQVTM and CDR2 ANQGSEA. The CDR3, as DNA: TGCAGCGTGTGGGATAATGAAAAACTGTTTTTT. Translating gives CSVWDNEKLFF.

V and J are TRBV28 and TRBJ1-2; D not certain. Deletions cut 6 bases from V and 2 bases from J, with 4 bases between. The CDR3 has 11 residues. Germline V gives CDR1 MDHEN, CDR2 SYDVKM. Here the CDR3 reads CASRENYGYTF. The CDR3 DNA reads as TGTGCCAGCAGGGAGAACTATGGCTACACCTTC.

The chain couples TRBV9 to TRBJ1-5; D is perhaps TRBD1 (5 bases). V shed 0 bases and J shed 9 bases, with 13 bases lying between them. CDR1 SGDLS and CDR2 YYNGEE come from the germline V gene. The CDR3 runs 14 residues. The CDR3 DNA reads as TGTGCCAGCAGCGTAGGAGGATGGGGGGTGCCCCAGCATTTT. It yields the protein CASSVGGWGVPQHF.

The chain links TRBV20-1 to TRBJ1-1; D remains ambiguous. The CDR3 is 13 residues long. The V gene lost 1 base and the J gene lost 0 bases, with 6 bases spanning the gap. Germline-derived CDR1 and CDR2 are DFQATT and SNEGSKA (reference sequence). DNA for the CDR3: TGCAGTGCTAGAGGCGAACTGAACACTGAAGCTTTCTTT. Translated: CSARGELNTEAFF.

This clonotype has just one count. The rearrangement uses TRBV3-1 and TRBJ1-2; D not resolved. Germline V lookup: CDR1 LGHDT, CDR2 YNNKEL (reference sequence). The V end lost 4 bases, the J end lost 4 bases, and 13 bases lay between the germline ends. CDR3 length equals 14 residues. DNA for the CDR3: TGTGCCAGCAGCCTAACCGTTGAGAGCTATGGCTACACCTTC. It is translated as CASSLTVESYGYTF. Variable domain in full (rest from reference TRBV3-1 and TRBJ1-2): DTAVSQTPKYLVTQMGNDKSIKCEQNLGHDTMYWYKQDSKKFLKIMFSYNNKELIINETVPNRFSPKSPDKAHLNLHINSLELGDSAVYFCASSLTVESYGYTFGSGTRLTVV.

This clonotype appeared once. The CDR3, as DNA: TGCAGTGCTCCTCCCGACGGCGGTTTGACCACTGAAGCTTTCTTT. Encoded protein: CSAPPDGGLTTEAFF. V and J are TRBV20-1 and TRBJ1-1, with D unresolved. CDR1 DFQATT and CDR2 SNEGSKA come from the germline V gene (reference sequence). This CDR3 spans 15 amino acids. The ends were cut back, 5 bases at V and 4 bases at J, with 20 bases in the middle.

Here the CDR3 DNA reads TGTGCCAGCTCATTTTCTTCAGGGGCCTACGAGCAGTACTTC. Protein product: CASSFSSGAYEQYF. This chain uses TRBV18 with TRBJ2-7; perhaps TRBD1 as D (6 bases). Germline V lookup: CDR1 KGHSH, CDR2 LQKENI. Between the trimmed V and J ends, which lost 5 bases and 2 bases, there was a span of 13 bases. The CDR3 is 14 amino acids.

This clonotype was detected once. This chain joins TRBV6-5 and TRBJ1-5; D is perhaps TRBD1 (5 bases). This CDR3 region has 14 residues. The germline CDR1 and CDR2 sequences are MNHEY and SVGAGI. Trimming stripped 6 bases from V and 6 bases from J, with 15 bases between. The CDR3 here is CASRKSQGGQPQHF. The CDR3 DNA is TGTGCCAGCAGAAAAAGCCAGGGCGGTCAGCCCCAGCATTTT.

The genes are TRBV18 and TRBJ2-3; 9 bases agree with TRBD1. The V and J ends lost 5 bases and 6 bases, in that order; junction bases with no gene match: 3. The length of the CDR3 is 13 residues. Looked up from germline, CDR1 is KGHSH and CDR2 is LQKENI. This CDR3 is CASSRTGEDTQYF. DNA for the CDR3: TGTGCCAGCTCAAGGACAGGGGAGGATACGCAGTATTTT.

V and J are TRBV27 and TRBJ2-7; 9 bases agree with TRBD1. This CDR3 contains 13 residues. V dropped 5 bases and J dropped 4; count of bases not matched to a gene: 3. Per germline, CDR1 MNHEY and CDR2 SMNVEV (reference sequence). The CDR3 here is CASSVDRGYEQYF. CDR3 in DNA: TGTGCCAGCAGTGTCGACAGGGGGTACGAGCAGTACTTC.

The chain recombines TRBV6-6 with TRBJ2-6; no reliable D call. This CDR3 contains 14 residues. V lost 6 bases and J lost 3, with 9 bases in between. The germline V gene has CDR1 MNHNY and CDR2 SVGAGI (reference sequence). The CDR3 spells CASSSPRGANVLTF. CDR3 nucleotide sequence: TGTGCCAGCAGCTCTCCTCGTGGGGCCAACGTCCTGACTTTC.

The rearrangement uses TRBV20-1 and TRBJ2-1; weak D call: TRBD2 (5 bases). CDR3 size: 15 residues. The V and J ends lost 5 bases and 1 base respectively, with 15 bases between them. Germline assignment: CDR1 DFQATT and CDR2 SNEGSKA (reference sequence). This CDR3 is CSAPLVAGSYNEQFF. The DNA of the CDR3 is TGCAGTGCTCCCCTAGTCGCGGGTTCCTACAATGAGCAGTTCTTC.

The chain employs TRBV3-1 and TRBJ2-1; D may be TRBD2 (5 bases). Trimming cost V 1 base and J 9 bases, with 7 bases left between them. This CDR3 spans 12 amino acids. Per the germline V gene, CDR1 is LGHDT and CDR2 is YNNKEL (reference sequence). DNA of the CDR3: TGTGCCAGCAGCCAAGTCGGGGTTGAGCAGTTCTTC. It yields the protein CASSQVGVEQFF.

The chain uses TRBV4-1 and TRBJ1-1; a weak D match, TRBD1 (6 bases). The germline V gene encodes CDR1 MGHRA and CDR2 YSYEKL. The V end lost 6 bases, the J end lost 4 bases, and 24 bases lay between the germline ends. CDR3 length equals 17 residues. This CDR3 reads CASSYSPPGGARTEAFF. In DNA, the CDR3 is TGCGCCAGCAGTTATTCCCCGCCTGGGGGGGCGCGCACTGAAGCTTTCTTT.

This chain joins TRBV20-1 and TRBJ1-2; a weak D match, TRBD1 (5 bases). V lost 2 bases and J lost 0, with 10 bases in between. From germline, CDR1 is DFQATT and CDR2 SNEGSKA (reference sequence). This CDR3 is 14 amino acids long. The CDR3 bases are TGCAGTGCTAGAAGACAGCTCACTAACTATGGCTACACCTTC. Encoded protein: CSARRQLTNYGYTF.

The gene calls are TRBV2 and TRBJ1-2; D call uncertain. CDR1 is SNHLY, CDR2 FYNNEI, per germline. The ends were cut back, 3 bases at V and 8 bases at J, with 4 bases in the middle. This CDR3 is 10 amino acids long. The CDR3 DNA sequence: TGTGCCAGCAGTGACCCCGGCTACACCTTC. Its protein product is CASSDPGYTF.

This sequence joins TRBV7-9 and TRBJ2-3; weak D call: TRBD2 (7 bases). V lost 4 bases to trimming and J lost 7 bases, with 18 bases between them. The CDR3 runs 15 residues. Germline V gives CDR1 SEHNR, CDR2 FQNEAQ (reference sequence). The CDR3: CASSSPPGGGNTQYF. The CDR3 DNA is TGTGCCAGCAGCTCCCCGCCGGGGGGCGGGAATACGCAGTATTTT.

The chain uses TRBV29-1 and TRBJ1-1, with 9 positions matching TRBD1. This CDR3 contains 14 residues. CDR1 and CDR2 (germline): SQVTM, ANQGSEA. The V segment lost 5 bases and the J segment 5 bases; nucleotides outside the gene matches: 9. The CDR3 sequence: CSVLTGTGLTEAFF. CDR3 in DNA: TGCAGCGTTCTGACCGGGACAGGGCTGACTGAAGCTTTCTTT.

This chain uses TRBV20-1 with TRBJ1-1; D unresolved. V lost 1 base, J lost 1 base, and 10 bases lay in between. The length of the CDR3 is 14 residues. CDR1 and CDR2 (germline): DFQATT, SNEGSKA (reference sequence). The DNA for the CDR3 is TGCAGTGCTAGAGGAGCAAAGGAGAACACTGAAGCTTTCTTT. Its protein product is CSARGAKENTEAFF.

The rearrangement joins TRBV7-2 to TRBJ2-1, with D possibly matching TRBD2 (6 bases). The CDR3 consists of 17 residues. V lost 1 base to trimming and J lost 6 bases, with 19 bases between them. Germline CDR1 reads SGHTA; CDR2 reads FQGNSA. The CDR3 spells CASSLVGRTSNPNEQFF. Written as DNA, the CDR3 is TGTGCCAGCAGCTTAGTTGGGAGGACCTCCAACCCCAATGAGCAGTTCTTC.

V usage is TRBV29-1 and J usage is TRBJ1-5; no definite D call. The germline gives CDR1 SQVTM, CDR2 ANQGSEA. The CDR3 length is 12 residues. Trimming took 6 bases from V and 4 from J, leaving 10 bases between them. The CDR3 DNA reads TGCAGCGTCATGAACGGGAATCAGCCCCAGCATTTT. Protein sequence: CSVMNGNQPQHF.

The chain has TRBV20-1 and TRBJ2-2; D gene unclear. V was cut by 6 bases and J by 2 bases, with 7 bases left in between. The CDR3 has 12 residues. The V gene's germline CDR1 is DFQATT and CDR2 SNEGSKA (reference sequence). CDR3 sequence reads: CSATKNTGELFF. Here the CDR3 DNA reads TGCAGTGCCACCAAAAACACCGGGGAGCTGTTTTTT.

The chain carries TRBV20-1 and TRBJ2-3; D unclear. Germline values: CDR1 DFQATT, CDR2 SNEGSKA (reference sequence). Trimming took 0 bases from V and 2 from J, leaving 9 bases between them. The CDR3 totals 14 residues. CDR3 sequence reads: CSARDPRPTDTQYF. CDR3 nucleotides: TGCAGTGCTAGAGACCCCAGGCCCACAGATACGCAGTATTTT.

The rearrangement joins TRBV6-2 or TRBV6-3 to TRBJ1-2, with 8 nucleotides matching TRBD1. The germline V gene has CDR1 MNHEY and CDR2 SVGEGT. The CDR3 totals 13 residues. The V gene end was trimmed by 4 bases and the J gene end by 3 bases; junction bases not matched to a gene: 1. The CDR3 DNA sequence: TGTGCCAGCAGTTCGACAGGGGACTATGGCTACACCTTC. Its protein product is CASSSTGDYGYTF.